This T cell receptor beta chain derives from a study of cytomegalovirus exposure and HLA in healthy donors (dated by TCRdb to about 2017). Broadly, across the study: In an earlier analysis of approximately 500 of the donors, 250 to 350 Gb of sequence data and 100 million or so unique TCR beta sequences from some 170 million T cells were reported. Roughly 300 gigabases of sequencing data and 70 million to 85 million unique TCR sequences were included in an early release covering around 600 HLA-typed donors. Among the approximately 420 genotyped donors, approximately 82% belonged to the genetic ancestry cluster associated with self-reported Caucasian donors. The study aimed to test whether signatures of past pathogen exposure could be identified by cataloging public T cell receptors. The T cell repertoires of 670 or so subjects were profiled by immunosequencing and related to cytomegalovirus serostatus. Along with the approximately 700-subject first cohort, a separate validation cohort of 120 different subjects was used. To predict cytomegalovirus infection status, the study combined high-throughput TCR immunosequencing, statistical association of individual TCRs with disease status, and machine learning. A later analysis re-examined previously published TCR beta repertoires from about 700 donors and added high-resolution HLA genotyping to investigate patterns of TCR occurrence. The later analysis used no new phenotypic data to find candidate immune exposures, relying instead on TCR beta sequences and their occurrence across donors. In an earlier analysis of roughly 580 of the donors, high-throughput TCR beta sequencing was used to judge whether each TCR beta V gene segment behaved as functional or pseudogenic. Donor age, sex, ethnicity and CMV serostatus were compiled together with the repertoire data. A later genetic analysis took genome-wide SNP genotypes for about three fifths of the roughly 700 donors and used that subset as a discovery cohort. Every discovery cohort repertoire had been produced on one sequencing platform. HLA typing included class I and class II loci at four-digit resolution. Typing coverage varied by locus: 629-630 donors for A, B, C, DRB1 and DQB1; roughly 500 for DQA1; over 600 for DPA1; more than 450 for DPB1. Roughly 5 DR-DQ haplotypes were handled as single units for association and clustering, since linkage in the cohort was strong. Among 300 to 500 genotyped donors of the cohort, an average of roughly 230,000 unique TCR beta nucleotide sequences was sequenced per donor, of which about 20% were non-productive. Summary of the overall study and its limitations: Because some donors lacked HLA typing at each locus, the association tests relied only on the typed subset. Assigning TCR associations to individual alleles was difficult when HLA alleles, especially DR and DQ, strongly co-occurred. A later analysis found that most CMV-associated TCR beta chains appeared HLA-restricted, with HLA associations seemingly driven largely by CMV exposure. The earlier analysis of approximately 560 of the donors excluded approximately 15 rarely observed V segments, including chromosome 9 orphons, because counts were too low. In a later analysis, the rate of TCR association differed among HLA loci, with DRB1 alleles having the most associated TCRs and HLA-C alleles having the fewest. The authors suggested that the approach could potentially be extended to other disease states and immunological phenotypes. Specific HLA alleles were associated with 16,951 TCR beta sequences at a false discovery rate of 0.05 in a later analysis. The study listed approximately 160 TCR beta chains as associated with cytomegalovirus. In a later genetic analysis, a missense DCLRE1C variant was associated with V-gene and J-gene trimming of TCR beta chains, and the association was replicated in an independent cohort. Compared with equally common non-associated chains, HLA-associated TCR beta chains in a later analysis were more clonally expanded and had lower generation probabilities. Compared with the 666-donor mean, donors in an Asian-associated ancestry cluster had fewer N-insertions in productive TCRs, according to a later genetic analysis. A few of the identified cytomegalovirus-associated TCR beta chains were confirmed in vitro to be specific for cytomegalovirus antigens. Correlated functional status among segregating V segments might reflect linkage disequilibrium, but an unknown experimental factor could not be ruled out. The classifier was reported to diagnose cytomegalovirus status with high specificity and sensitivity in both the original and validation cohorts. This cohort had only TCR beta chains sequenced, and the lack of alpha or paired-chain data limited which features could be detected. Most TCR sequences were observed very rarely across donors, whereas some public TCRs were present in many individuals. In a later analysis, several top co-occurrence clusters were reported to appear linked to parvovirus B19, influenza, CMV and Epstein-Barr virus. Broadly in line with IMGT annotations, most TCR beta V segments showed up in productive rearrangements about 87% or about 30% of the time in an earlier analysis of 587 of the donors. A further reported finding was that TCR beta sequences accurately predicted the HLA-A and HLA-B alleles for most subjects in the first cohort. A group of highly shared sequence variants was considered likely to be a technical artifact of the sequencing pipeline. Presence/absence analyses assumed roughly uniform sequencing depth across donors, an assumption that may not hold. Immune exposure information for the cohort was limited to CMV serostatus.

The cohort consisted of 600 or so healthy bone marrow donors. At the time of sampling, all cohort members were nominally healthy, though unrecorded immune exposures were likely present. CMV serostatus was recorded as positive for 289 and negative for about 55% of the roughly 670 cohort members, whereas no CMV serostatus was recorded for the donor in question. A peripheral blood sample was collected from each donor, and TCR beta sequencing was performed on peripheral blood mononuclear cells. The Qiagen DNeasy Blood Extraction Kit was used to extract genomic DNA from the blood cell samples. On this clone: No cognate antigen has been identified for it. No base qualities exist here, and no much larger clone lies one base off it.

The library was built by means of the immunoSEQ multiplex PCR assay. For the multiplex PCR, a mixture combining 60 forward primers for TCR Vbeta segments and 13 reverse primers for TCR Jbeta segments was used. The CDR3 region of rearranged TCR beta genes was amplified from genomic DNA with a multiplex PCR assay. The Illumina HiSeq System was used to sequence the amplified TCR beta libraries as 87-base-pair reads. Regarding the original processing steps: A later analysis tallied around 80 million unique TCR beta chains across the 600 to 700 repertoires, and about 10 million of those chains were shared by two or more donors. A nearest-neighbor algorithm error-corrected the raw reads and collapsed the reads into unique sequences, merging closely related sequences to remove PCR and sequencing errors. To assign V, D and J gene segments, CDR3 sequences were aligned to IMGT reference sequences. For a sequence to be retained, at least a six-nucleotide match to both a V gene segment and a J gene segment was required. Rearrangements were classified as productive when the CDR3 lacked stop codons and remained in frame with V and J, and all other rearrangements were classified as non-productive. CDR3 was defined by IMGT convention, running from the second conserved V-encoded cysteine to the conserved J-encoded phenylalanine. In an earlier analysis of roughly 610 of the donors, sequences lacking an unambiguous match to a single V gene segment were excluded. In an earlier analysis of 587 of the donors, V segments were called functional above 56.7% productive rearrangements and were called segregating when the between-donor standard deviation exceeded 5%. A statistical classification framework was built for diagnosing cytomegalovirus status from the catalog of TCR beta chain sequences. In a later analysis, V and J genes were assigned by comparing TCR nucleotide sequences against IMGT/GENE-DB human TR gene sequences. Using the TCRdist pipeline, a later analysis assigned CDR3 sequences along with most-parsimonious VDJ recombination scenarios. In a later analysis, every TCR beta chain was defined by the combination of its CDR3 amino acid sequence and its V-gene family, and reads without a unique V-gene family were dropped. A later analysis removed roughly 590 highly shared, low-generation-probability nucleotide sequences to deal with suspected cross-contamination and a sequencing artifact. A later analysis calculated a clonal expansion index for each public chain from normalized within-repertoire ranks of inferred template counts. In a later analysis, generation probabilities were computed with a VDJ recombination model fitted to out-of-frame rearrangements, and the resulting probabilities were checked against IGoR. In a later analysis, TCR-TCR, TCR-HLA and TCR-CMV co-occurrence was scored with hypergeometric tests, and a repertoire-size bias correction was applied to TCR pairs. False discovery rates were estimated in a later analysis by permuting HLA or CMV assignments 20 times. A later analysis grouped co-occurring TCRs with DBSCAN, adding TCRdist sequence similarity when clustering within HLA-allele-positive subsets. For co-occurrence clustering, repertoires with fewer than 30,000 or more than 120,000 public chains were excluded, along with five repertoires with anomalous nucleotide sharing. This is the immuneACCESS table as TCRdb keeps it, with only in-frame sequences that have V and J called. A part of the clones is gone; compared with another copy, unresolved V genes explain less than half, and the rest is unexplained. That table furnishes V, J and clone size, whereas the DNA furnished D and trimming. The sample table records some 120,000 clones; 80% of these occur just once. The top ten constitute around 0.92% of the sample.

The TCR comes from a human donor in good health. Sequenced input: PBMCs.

The CDR3 amino acid sequence is: CASSSRTGGKLFF. The nucleotides read TGTGCCAGCAGTTCCAGGACAGGGGGAAAACTGTTTTTT. In this chain, TRBV6-5 is recombined with TRBJ1-4; 10 bases in the junction line up with TRBD1. Trimmed from V: 4 bases; trimmed from J: 10 bases; junction bases lacking a gene match: 3. CDR1 and CDR2 (MNHEY, SVGAGI) derive from the germline V gene. Spanning cysteine to phenylalanine, the CDR3 consists of 13 amino acids. Of the read, only the CDR3 DNA is kept; its 39 bases are in frame from base 1.